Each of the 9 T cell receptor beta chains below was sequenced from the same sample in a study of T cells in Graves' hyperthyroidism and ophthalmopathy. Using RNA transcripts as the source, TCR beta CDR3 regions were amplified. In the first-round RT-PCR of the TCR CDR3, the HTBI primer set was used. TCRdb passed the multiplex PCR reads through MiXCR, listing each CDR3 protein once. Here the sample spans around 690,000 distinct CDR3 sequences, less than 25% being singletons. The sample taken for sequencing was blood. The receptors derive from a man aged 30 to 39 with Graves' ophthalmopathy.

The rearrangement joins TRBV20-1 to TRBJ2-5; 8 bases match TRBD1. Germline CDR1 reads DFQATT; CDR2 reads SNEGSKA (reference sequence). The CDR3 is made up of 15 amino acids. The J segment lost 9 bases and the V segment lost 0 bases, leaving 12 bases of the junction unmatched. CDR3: CSARETGEWTEAQYF. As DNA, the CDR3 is TGCAGTGCTAGAGAGACAGGGGAGTGGACGGAGGCCCAGTACTTC.

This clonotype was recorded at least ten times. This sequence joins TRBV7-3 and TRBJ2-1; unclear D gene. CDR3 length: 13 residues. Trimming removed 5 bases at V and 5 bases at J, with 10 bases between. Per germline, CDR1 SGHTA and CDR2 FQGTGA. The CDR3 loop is CASSPGPDNEQFF. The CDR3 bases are TGTGCCAGCAGCCCTGGGCCCGACAATGAGCAGTTCTTC.

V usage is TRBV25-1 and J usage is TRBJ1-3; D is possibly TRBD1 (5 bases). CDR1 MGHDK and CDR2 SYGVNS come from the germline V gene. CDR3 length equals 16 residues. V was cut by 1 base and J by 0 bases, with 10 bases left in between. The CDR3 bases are TGTGCCAGCAGTGAATTAAAGGGGTACTCTGGAAACACCATATATTTT. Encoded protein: CASSELKGYSGNTIYF.

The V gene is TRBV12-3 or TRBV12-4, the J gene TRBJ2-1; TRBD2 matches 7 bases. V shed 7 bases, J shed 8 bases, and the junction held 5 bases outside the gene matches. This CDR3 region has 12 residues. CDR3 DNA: TGTGCCAGCACCCCGGGGGGAGATGAGCAGTTCTTC. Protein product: CASTPGGDEQFF.

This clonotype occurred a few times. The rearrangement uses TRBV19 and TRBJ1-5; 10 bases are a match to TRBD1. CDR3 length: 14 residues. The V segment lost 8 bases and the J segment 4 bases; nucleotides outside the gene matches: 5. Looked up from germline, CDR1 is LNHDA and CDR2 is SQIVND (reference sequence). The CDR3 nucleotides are TGTGCCAGTGATAGGACAGGGGGGAATCAGCCCCAGCATTTT. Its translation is CASDRTGGNQPQHF.

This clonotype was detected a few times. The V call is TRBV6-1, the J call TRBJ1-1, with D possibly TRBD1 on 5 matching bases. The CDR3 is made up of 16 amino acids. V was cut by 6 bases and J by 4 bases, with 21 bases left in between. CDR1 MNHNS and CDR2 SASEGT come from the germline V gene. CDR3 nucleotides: TGTGCCAGCAGGTGGGGGACGGGCTTCGGAAGCACTGAAGCTTTCTTT. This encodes CASRWGTGFGSTEAFF.

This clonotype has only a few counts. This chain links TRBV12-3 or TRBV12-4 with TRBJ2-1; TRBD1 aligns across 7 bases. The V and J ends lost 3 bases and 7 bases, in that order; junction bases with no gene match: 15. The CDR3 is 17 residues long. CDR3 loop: CASSFRFRQGVRNEQFF. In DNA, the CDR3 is TGTGCCAGCAGTTTTCGGTTCCGGCAGGGGGTTAGGAATGAGCAGTTCTTC.

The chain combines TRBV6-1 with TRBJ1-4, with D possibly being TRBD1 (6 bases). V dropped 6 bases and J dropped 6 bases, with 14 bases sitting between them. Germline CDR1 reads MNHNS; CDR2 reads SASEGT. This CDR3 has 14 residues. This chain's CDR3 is CASRRGGSDEKLFF. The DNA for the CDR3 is TGTGCCAGCAGGCGAGGGGGAAGTGATGAAAAACTGTTTTTT.

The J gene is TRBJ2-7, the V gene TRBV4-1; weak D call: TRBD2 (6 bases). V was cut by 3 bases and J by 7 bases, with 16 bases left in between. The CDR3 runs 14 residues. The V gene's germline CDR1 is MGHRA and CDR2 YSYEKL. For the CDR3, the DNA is TGCGCCAGCAGCCACCCGGGAGCCCTCTTAGAGCAGTACTTC. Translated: CASSHPGALLEQYF.